The rows below give T cell receptor beta chains drawn from one sample of a study of Ad26.COV2.S vaccination and SARS-CoV-2 variants. Some clones are missing from TCRdb's copy, which holds only in-frame ones; the method was immunoSEQ multiplex PCR. This sample has under 550,000 clones, with around nine tenths found just once. The source material was peripheral blood, sampled in a trial of Ad26.COV2.S vaccine versus placebo. These receptors all come from a person between 18 and 65 years old who received the Ad26.COV2.S COVID-19 vaccine or a placebo. Both conserved end residues are part of each CDR3. Each record gives: V gene, clone size, D gene, J gene, CDR3 protein, CDR3 DNA. D genes are given only for firm matches. Rows give clone size only sometimes, using once, few, many, or a class for an expanded clone.

TRBV3-1/TRBV3-2	NA	TRBD2	TRBJ2-3	CASSQETRSSGTTDTQYF	TGTGCCAGCAGCCAAGAAACCCGGAGTAGCGGGACCACAGATACGCAGTATTTT
TRBV12-5	NA	NA	TRBJ1-2	CASGPKHGQTNYGYTF	TGTGCTAGTGGGCCGAAACACGGACAGACAAACTATGGCTACACCTTC
TRBV12-3/TRBV12-4	NA	TRBD1	TRBJ2-7	CASSLGRGYEQYF	TGTGCCAGCAGTTTGGGCAGGGGGTACGAGCAGTACTTC
TRBV29-1	NA	TRBD1	TRBJ1-1	CSVARDRDDTEAFF	TGCAGCGTGGCTAGGGACAGGGACGACACTGAAGCTTTCTTT
TRBV11-2	once	NA	TRBJ2-1	CASSSSSYNEQFF	TGTGCCAGCAGCTCGAGCTCCTACAATGAGCAGTTCTTC
TRBV7-2	NA	NA	TRBJ1-5	CASSLAAANQPQHF	TGTGCCAGCAGCTTAGCGGCAGCCAATCAGCCCCAGCATTTT
TRBV10-2	NA	NA	TRBJ2-2	CASTQGPTGELFF	TGCGCCAGCACGCAGGGGCCCACCGGGGAGCTGTTTTTT
TRBV7-9	NA	NA	TRBJ1-1	CASSPIVGNTEAFF	TGTGCCAGCAGCCCCATTGTCGGGAACACTGAAGCTTTCTTT
TRBV4-2	NA	NA	TRBJ1-1	CASSIGVGQREAFF	TGTGCCAGCAGCATCGGAGTAGGGCAACGGGAAGCTTTCTTT
TRBV7-2	NA	NA	TRBJ2-3	CASSAEGGTFKTDTQYF	TGTGCCAGCAGCGCGGAGGGGGGAACCTTTAAAACAGATACGCAGTATTTT
TRBV9	once	NA	TRBJ2-7	CASSVASGVRYEQYF	TGTGCCAGCAGCGTAGCTTCAGGGGTAAGGTACGAGCAGTACTTC
TRBV6-5	once	NA	TRBJ2-3	CAVSEEQPTDTQYF	TGTGCCGTATCGGAGGAACAGCCCACAGATACGCAGTATTTT
TRBV3-1/TRBV3-2	NA	NA	TRBJ1-6	CASSQPDNSPLHF	TGTGCCAGCAGCCAACCAGATAATTCACCCCTCCACTTT
TRBV2	few	TRBD1	TRBJ1-5	CASTSGTGNQPQHF	TGTGCCAGCACTTCCGGGACAGGCAATCAGCCCCAGCATTTT
TRBV11-1	NA	NA	TRBJ2-3	CASSPRHRGRTDTQYF	TGTGCCAGCAGCCCCCGCCACCGGGGACGCACAGATACGCAGTATTTT
TRBV7-8	NA	TRBD1	TRBJ2-1	CASSQAGTGEDEQFF	TGTGCCAGCAGCCAAGCTGGGACAGGGGAGGATGAGCAGTTCTTC
TRBV4-3	once	TRBD2	TRBJ2-3	CASSQGPTSGGGTDTQYF	TGCGCCAGCAGCCAGGGCCCTACTAGCGGGGGGGGCACAGATACGCAGTATTTT
TRBV6-5	NA	NA	TRBJ2-5	CASSYSWGTQETQYF	TGTGCCAGCAGTTATAGTTGGGGGACCCAAGAGACCCAGTACTTC
TRBV5-1	NA	TRBD1	TRBJ2-2	CASSLQPGGPGELFF	TGCGCCAGCAGCCTCCAACCAGGGGGTCCCGGGGAGCTGTTTTTT
TRBV4-3	NA	TRBD1	TRBJ2-6	CASSHRDRGLSGANVLTF	TGCGCCAGCAGCCATCGGGACAGGGGGCTGTCTGGGGCCAACGTCCTGACTTTC
TRBV30	once	TRBD1	TRBJ1-4	CAFGAGGAGNEKLFF	TGTGCCTTCGGGGCAGGGGGCGCCGGTAATGAAAAACTGTTTTTT
TRBV30	NA	NA	TRBJ1-2	CAWSTLGGTRSYGYTF	TGTGCCTGGAGCACCCTGGGGGGAACTCGCTCGTATGGCTACACCTTC
TRBV18	NA	NA	TRBJ2-5	CASSPPSTQETQYF	TGTGCCAGCTCACCACCGTCCACCCAAGAGACCCAGTACTTC
TRBV6-8	NA	NA	TRBJ1-6	CASSYGGAYRVSPLHF	TGTGCCAGCAGTTACGGGGGGGCCTACAGGGTATCACCCCTCCACTTT
TRBV7-6	NA	TRBD1	TRBJ2-5	CASSLVLTGDQETQYF	TGTGCCAGCAGCTTGGTTTTAACAGGGGACCAAGAGACCCAGTACTTC
TRBV6-6	NA	TRBD2	TRBJ2-7	CASSPPGMGGLPYEQYF	TGTGCCAGCAGTCCACCCGGGATGGGGGGACTACCCTACGAGCAGTACTTC
TRBV2	NA	NA	TRBJ1-2	CASSEGGRGYGYTF	TGTGCCAGCAGTGAAGGTGGGAGGGGCTATGGCTACACCTTC
TRBV9	once	TRBD1	TRBJ1-3	CASSVNTPDRAIFGNTIYF	TGTGCCAGCAGCGTAAATACTCCTGACAGGGCGATCTTTGGAAACACCATATATTTT
TRBV18	NA	TRBD2	TRBJ2-7	CASSPQGGSEQYF	TGTGCCAGCTCGCCGCAGGGAGGGAGCGAGCAGTACTTC
TRBV7-9	few	TRBD1	TRBJ1-2	CASSPQDRGPYGYTF	TGTGCCAGCAGCCCCCAGGACAGGGGTCCGTATGGCTACACCTTC
TRBV28	NA	NA	TRBJ2-3	CASSGGATDTQYF	TGTGCCAGCAGCGGAGGAGCCACAGATACGCAGTATTTT
TRBV4-1	NA	NA	TRBJ2-2	CASSQLREETGELFF	TGCGCCAGCAGCCAACTCAGGGAGGAGACCGGGGAGCTGTTTTTT
TRBV5-6	few	NA	TRBJ1-6	CASSAYAVLGHSPLHF	TGTGCCAGCAGCGCTTATGCAGTCCTGGGACATTCACCCCTCCACTTT
TRBV6-6	NA	TRBD1	TRBJ1-6	CASSSILGQPNSPLHF	TGTGCCAGCAGTTCGATTTTGGGACAGCCAAATTCACCCCTCCACTTT
TRBV7-9	NA	NA	TRBJ1-6	CASSLGAVNNSPLHF	TGTGCCAGCAGCTTAGGGGCAGTTAATAATTCACCCCTCCACTTT
TRBV5-8	NA	TRBD1	TRBJ1-5	CASSFYGQGEYSNQPQHF	TGTGCCAGCAGCTTCTACGGACAGGGGGAATATAGCAATCAGCCCCAGCATTTT
TRBV27	once	TRBD2	TRBJ2-5	CASSSGTNQETQYF	TGTGCCAGCAGTTCCGGGACTAACCAAGAGACCCAGTACTTC
TRBV7-7	NA	TRBD2	TRBJ2-3	CASSLASSGGKDTQYF	TGTGCCAGCAGCTTAGCGTCCAGCGGGGGGAAGGATACGCAGTATTTT
TRBV10-1	NA	TRBD1	TRBJ1-6	CATQGQANSPLHF	TGCGCCACCCAAGGACAGGCAAATTCACCCCTCCACTTT
TRBV7-3	NA	NA	TRBJ1-2	CASSLTSTGNYGYTF	TGTGCCAGCAGCTTAACCTCGACAGGCAACTATGGCTACACCTTC
TRBV10-2	NA	TRBD1	TRBJ2-4	CASRTSTGSGLDF	TGCGCCAGCAGGACCTCGACAGGGAGTGGGTTGGACTTC
TRBV11-3	once	NA	TRBJ2-1	CASSLGVTYNEQFF	TGTGCCAGCAGCTTGGGGGTAACCTACAATGAGCAGTTCTTC
TRBV7-2	NA	TRBD1	TRBJ2-5	CASSLTGQQETQYF	TGTGCCAGCAGCTTAACGGGACAGCAAGAGACCCAGTACTTC
TRBV11-1	once	NA	TRBJ2-2	CASSFDSYTGELFF	TGTGCCAGCAGCTTCGACAGCTACACCGGGGAGCTGTTTTTT
TRBV6-6	NA	NA	TRBJ2-7	CASSPLLVSSYEQYF	TGTGCCAGCAGCCCCCTGCTGGTGAGCTCCTACGAGCAGTACTTC
TRBV18	NA	NA	TRBJ1-4	CASSPRGFATNEKLFF	TGTGCCAGCTCACCACGGGGCTTCGCAACTAATGAAAAACTGTTTTTT
TRBV7-9	NA	NA	TRBJ1-2	CASSRRDAASYGYTF	TGTGCCAGCAGCCGACGGGACGCAGCGTCGTATGGCTACACCTTC
TRBV4-1	once	TRBD1	TRBJ1-6	CASSQYHRTGGNSPLHF	TGCGCCAGCAGCCAATATCACCGGACAGGGGGCAATTCACCCCTCCACTTT